This TCR beta chain was sequenced for a study of T-cell reconstitution after alpha-beta-depleted transplantation in children. It was with unique molecular identifiers that the TCRbeta library was prepared. TCRdb reanalysed the PCR reads using MiXCR and keeps one entry per CDR3 protein. The sample includes 200,000 or so distinct CDR3 sequences, 7.5% to 9.5% of them seen just once. Study-level points and caveats: Several hundred graft clones that had expanded were reportedly the source of alpha-beta T cells about two months after transplant. The study traced high day-60 TCRbeta diversity in some patients to surviving recipient T cells and thymic progenitors. It was newly produced T cells that mostly accounted for T-cell counts and diversity one year after transplant.

Per germline, CDR1 SGHRS and CDR2 YFSETQ. V was clipped by 4 bases and J by 6 bases, with 12 bases between them. This CDR3 is built from 13 residues. At least ten counts were recorded for this clonotype. Its antigen is unidentified. The receptor's source is a male patient between 2 and 15 years old who had a stem cell transplant for acute myeloid leukemia, so the T cells may come from the graft donor. Source: PBMCs, mostly from graft donor cells, taken 360 days after TCRalphabeta/CD19-depleted stem cell transplant. The rearrangement joins TRBV5-1 to TRBJ2-3, with D maybe TRBD2 (6 bases). CDR3 coding DNA: TGCGCCAGCAGCGACGGGACTTCTGATACGCAGTATTTT. It is translated as CASSDGTSDTQYF.